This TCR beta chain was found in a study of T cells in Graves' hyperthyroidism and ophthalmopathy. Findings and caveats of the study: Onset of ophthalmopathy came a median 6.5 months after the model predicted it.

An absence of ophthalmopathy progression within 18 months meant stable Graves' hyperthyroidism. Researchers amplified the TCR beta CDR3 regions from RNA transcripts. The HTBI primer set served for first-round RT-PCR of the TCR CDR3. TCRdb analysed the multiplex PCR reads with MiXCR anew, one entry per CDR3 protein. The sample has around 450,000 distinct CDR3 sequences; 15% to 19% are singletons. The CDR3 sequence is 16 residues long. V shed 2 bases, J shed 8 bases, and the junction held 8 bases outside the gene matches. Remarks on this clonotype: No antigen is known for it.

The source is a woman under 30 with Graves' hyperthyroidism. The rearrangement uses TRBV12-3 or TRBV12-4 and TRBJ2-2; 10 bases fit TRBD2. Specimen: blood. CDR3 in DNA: TGTGCCAGCAGTTTACGCCTAGCGGGAGTCCCGGGGGAGCTGTTTTTT. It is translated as CASSLRLAGVPGELFF.